The 27 T cell receptor beta chains listed next were all sequenced from one sample in a study of blood T cells in healthy people across ages. A second roughly 6 to 12 cycle PCR used barcoded and J-beta primers. MiXCR, run by TCRdb on the 5' RACE reads, gives a single entry per CDR3 protein. The sample has roughly 1,300,000 distinct CDR3 sequences; roughly 60% are singletons. The sample was blood. The receptors stem from a young man in good health.

The gene calls are TRBV5-1 and TRBJ2-6; TRBD1 might be the D (5 bases). The germline V and J ends were trimmed by 7 bases and 2 bases, with 13 bases remaining between them. Germline V CDR1 and CDR2: SGHRS, YFSETQ. The CDR3 sequence is 15 residues long. The DNA for the CDR3 is TGCGCCAGCGGCGCTACAGGTGCTGGGGCCAACGTCCTGACTTTC. Residues: CASGATGAGANVLTF.

This clonotype was found a few times. The gene calls are TRBV7-9 and TRBJ1-2, with D possibly matching TRBD1 (5 bases). Germline V lookup: CDR1 SEHNR, CDR2 FQNEAQ (reference sequence). The germline V and J ends were trimmed by 6 bases and 3 bases, with 11 bases remaining between them. There are 13 residues in the CDR3. The CDR3 DNA follows: TGTGCCAGCAGATCCAGGGTCGACTATGGCTACACCTTC. The encoded protein is CASRSRVDYGYTF.

This clonotype was detected only a few times. This rearrangement joins TRBV4-2 to TRBJ1-5, with a weak D call TRBD1 (6 bases). Germline V gene sequence: CDR1 LGHNA, CDR2 YNFKEQ. Trimming took 1 base from V and 1 from J, leaving 14 bases between them. CDR3 length: 17 residues. The CDR3 reads CASSQGGQGTSNQPQHF. The CDR3 DNA is TGTGCCAGCAGCCAAGGGGGGCAGGGGACAAGCAATCAGCCCCAGCATTTT.

The V and J genes are TRBV2 and TRBJ2-1, with TRBD1 matching 10 bases. Germline-derived CDR1 and CDR2 are SNHLY and FYNNEI. Unmatched junction bases numbered 12, after V lost 7 bases and J lost 6 bases. The CDR3 has 16 residues. The CDR3 protein is CASKGQGRSEGNEQFF. The CDR3 DNA follows: TGTGCCAGCAAGGGACAGGGGAGAAGTGAGGGCAATGAGCAGTTCTTC.

This chain uses TRBV4-3 with TRBJ2-5; tentatively, D is TRBD1 or TRBD2 (5 bases each). Germline V gene data show CDR1 as LGHNA and CDR2 as YSLEER. Trimming took 0 bases from V and 5 from J, leaving 13 bases between them. The CDR3 loop spans 15 amino acids. The CDR3 bases are TGCGCCAGCAGCCAAGATAGAGGGGCGAGGGAGACCCAGTACTTC. Amino acid sequence: CASSQDRGARETQYF.

CDR3 sequence (DNA): TGTGCCAGCAGCGAAGGGACAGGGTGGAGGTCCTATAATTCACCCCTCCACTTT. Translation gives CASSEGTGWRSYNSPLHF. J is TRBJ1-6 and V is TRBV7-9; 9 bases map to TRBD1. J lost 1 base, V lost 5 bases, and 9 bases had no gene match. This CDR3 contains 18 residues. Germline V lookup: CDR1 SEHNR, CDR2 FQNEAQ (reference sequence).

The chain has TRBV29-1 and TRBJ2-1, with 10 bases matching TRBD2. The germline gives CDR1 SQVTM, CDR2 ANQGSEA. V was clipped by 7 bases and J by 7 bases; unmatched bases: 13. The CDR3 has 15 residues. The CDR3 here is CSAGAGTSAVNEQFF. The CDR3 DNA is TGCAGCGCTGGGGCCGGGACTAGCGCAGTGAATGAGCAGTTCTTC.

The V and J genes are TRBV7-8 and TRBJ2-1, with 9 nucleotides matching TRBD2. Losses at the gene ends were 6 bases for V and 13 bases for J; bases not matched to a gene: 16. Germline V gives CDR1 SGHVS, CDR2 FQNEAQ. The CDR3 loop spans 15 amino acids. CDR3 in amino acids: CASSHLVAGEETQFF. CDR3 DNA: TGTGCCAGCAGTCACCTAGTAGCGGGGGAAGAGACCCAGTTCTTC.

The chain carries TRBV14 and TRBJ1-2, with TRBD1 identical over 10 bases. Germline CDR1 is SGHDN and CDR2 is FVKESK. J was trimmed by 3 bases and V by 3 bases; bases with no gene match: 4. The CDR3 totals 15 residues. CDR3 sequence: CASSQGTGVDYGYTF. CDR3 bases: TGTGCCAGCAGCCAGGGGACAGGGGTCGACTATGGCTACACCTTC.

This clonotype was counted many times. The rearrangement links TRBV12-3 or TRBV12-4 to TRBJ2-7, with TRBD2 as a possible D gene (6 bases). The CDR3 runs 12 residues. The ends were cut back, 6 bases at V and 1 base at J, with 7 bases in the middle. The CDR3, as DNA: TGTGCCAGCAGGGACTATTCCTACGAGCAGTACTTC. The encoded protein is CASRDYSYEQYF.

This clonotype was counted a few times. CDR3 in amino acids: CASSEGSRVNYGYTF. The CDR3 bases are TGTGCCAGCAGTGAGGGGTCGAGGGTTAACTATGGCTACACCTTC. The rearrangement links TRBV2 to TRBJ1-2; D gene ambiguous. Trimming pared 3 bases from V and 1 base from J, leaving 12 bases between. The CDR3 contains 15 residues. Germline V gives CDR1 SNHLY, CDR2 FYNNEI.

This clonotype was seen just once. V usage is TRBV4-1 and J usage is TRBJ2-3; no clear D gene. The CDR3 is 15 residues long. With 4 bases removed from V and 4 bases from J, the gap between germline ends came to 15 bases. CDR1 is MGHRA and CDR2 is YSYEKL in the germline V gene. In nucleotides, the CDR3 is TGCGCCAGCAGCCCCATTATTGGGGATCCAGATACGCAGTATTTT. Protein sequence: CASSPIIGDPDTQYF.

CDR3 loop: CASRFTGRNTEAFF. In nucleotides, the CDR3 is TGTGCCAGTAGATTCACAGGACGGAACACTGAAGCTTTCTTT. The chain carries TRBV19 and TRBJ1-1; the D gene is possibly TRBD1 (5 bases). CDR3 length: 14 residues. Trimming stripped 6 bases from V and 1 base from J, with 12 bases between. Germline V gives CDR1 LNHDA, CDR2 SQIVND (reference sequence).

V gene TRBV3-1 combines with J gene TRBJ2-3; 7 nucleotides align to TRBD2. Germline V gives CDR1 LGHDT, CDR2 YNNKEL (reference sequence). The length of the CDR3 is 15 residues. V lost 7 bases, J lost 5 bases, and 12 bases stayed unmatched. The CDR3 DNA is TGTGCCAGCAACGCGGGACTACTCTCACGAGATACGCAGTATTTT. It encodes CASNAGLLSRDTQYF.

This chain connects TRBV20-1 to TRBJ1-2; D gene uncertain. Germline CDR1 DFQATT, CDR2 SNEGSKA (reference sequence). V was shortened by 7 bases and J by 7 bases, with 16 bases between the two germline ends. The CDR3 covers 12 residues. The CDR3 region has the DNA TGCAGTGTAGACAATGCATGGCCTGGCTACACCTTC. Its protein product is CSVDNAWPGYTF.

The chain couples TRBV27 to TRBJ2-3; TRBD2 matches at 12 bases. J was trimmed by 2 bases and V by 2 bases; bases with no gene match: 5. CDR3 length: 17 residues. The V gene's germline CDR1 is MNHEY and CDR2 SMNVEV (reference sequence). CDR3 coding DNA: TGTGCCAGCAGTTTAGGTGGACTAGCGGGATTCACAGATACGCAGTATTTT. This gives the protein CASSLGGLAGFTDTQYF.

The chain has TRBV6-5 and TRBJ1-2; no reliable D call. V lost 7 bases and J lost 3, with 6 bases in between. This CDR3 region has 11 residues. CDR1 is MNHEY and CDR2 is SVGAGI in the germline V gene. CDR3 sequence: CASIGDYGYTF. The CDR3 nucleotides read TGTGCCAGCATCGGGGACTATGGCTACACCTTC.

The chain carries TRBV27 and TRBJ2-7; 9 bases align to TRBD2. This CDR3 comprises 14 residues. Per germline, CDR1 MNHEY and CDR2 SMNVEV (reference sequence). Trimming cost V 6 bases and J 5 bases; bases outside gene matches: 8. Written as DNA, the CDR3 is TGTGCCAGCAGGCGGGGCGGGAGGGCGAACGAGCAGTACTTC. This codes for CASRRGGRANEQYF.

This clonotype was seen more than once but under ten times. CDR3: CASSYEQGFYEQYF. The CDR3 bases are TGTGCCAGCAGTTACGAACAGGGGTTTTACGAGCAGTACTTC. The rearrangement uses TRBV6-2 or TRBV6-3 and TRBJ2-5, with 7 bases fitting TRBD1. The DNA end favors TRBJ2-7, so the J call may be wrong. The CDR3 is made up of 14 amino acids. Germline CDR1 is MNHEY and CDR2 is SVGEGT.

The chain has TRBV5-6 and TRBJ2-3; possible D gene TRBD2, 5 bases. Germline CDR1 reads SGHDT; CDR2 reads YYEEEE. The ends were cut back, 5 bases at V and 9 bases at J, with 22 bases in the middle. This CDR3 is 15 amino acids long. The CDR3 DNA reads as TGTGCCAGCAGTGAGGGCATAACACGTGAGGACACGCAGTATTTT. Translated, it gives CASSEGITREDTQYF. The variable domain in full, completed from reference TRBV5-6 and TRBJ2-3, reads DAGVTQSPTHLIKTRGQQVTLRCSPKSGHDTVSWYQQALGQGPQFIFQYYEEEERQRGNFPDRFSGHQFPNYSSELNVNALLLGDSALYLCASSEGITREDTQYFGPGTRLTVL.

The chain links TRBV20-1 to TRBJ2-3; no firm D call. The germline V and J ends were trimmed by 3 bases and 7 bases, with 11 bases remaining between them. The CDR3 runs 12 residues. Germline V gene data show CDR1 as DFQATT and CDR2 as SNEGSKA (reference sequence). The DNA for the CDR3 is TGCAGTGCTAGGGCCATATTTCATACGCAGTATTTT. This encodes CSARAIFHTQYF.

This clonotype showed up just a few times. This chain joins TRBV29-1 and TRBJ2-2; 9 nucleotides agree with TRBD2. This CDR3 contains 14 residues. V trimming: 4 bases; J trimming: 6 bases; junction bases outside the gene matches: 6. The germline V gene encodes CDR1 SQVTM and CDR2 ANQGSEA. The CDR3 bases are TGCAGCGTTGTGCTAGCGGGAATGTCCGGGGAGCTGTTTTTT. This sequence encodes CSVVLAGMSGELFF.

The chain uses TRBV7-2 and TRBJ2-3; D is unclear. Between the trimmed V and J ends, which lost 7 bases and 1 base, there was a span of 12 bases. The germline V gene encodes CDR1 SGHTA and CDR2 FQGNSA. This CDR3 has 14 residues. CDR3 bases: TGTGCCAGCACCTACGAGGCCCGCACAGATACGCAGTATTTT. Protein: CASTYEARTDTQYF.

The chain links TRBV5-6 to TRBJ2-2; D is ambiguous. Per germline, CDR1 SGHDT and CDR2 YYEEEE. CDR3 length equals 15 residues. V shed 4 bases and J shed 1 base, with 11 bases lying between them. As DNA, the CDR3 is TGTGCCAGCAGCCGCCGCGGTCAGAACACCGGGGAGCTGTTTTTT. This encodes CASSRRGQNTGELFF.

This clonotype was seen only a few times. V is TRBV12-3 or TRBV12-4 and J is TRBJ1-2; 7 bases match TRBD1. This CDR3 spans 14 amino acids. J was trimmed by 4 bases and V by 5 bases; bases with no gene match: 7. The CDR3 spells CASSPGWDSYGYTF. In DNA form, the CDR3 reads TGTGCCAGCAGTCCTGGCTGGGACAGCTATGGCTACACCTTC.

The chain employs TRBV7-9 and TRBJ2-1; TRBD1 aligns across 10 bases. Trimming cost V 7 bases and J 4 bases; bases outside gene matches: 7. This CDR3 is built from 15 residues. The germline V gene encodes CDR1 SEHNR and CDR2 FQNEAQ (reference sequence). The CDR3 bases are TGTGCCAGCATGTTAGGACAGGGGGTATACAATGAGCAGTTCTTC. Amino acids: CASMLGQGVYNEQFF.

This clonotype came up many times. The chain joins TRBV5-1 to TRBJ2-7; 8 nucleotides line up with TRBD2. The CDR3 runs 13 residues. From germline, CDR1 is SGHRS and CDR2 YFSETQ. The ends lost 5 bases at V and 3 bases at J; junction bases unmatched: 4. CDR3 region: CASSPGLGYEQYF. The CDR3 nucleotides are TGCGCCAGCAGTCCGGGACTAGGCTACGAGCAGTACTTC.